This T cell receptor beta chain appears in the sequencing data of a study of T cell repertoires in cytomegalovirus infection. From the reads, TCRdb called clonotypes with MiXCR, one entry per CDR3 protein. The sample lists about 530,000 distinct CDR3 sequences, 26% occurring once. CDR1 and CDR2 from the germline V gene are MNHNS and SASEGT. The CDR3 sequence is 14 residues long. With 6 bases clipped from V and 4 bases from J, the junction kept 7 bases outside the gene matches. This clonotype was recorded a few times. The gene calls are TRBV6-1 and TRBJ2-3; 7 bases are a match to TRBD1. Source material: PBMCs. This clonotype originated in a human donor in good health (CMV status not recorded). Some clones in this sample may be carry-over from other donors' samples. The CDR3 DNA follows: TGTGCCAGCAGAAGGGGACAGTTTGCAGATACGCAGTATTTT. This sequence encodes CASRRGQFADTQYF.